This T cell receptor beta chain was observed in a study of T-cell reconstitution after alpha-beta-depleted transplantation in children. Library preparation (for TCRbeta) was performed with unique molecular identifiers. TCRdb reprocessed the PCR reads with MiXCR, giving one entry per CDR3 protein. The data hold approximately 270,000 distinct CDR3 sequences, with more than 20% observed a single time. Per germline, CDR1 SGHTA and CDR2 FQGNSA. CDR3 length: 17 residues. With 5 bases removed from V and 5 bases from J, the gap between germline ends came to 25 bases. The sample consisted of PBMCs, mostly from graft donor cells, taken 360 days after TCRalphabeta/CD19-depleted stem cell transplant. The receptor's source is a female patient aged 2-10 years who had a stem cell transplant for congenital amegakaryocytic thrombocytopenia, so the T cells may come from the graft donor. This chain connects TRBV7-2 to TRBJ2-7; perhaps D is TRBD1 or TRBD2 (6 bases each). Here the CDR3 DNA reads TGTGCCAGCAGCGTTTACGGGGGCTTTAGCGGAGGGAACGAGCAGTACTTC. It translates to CASSVYGGFSGGNEQYF. The full variable domain, completed using reference TRBV7-2 and TRBJ2-7, is GAGVSQSPSNKVTEKGKDVELRCDPISGHTALYWYRQSLGQGLEFLIYFQGNSAPDKSGLPSDRFSAERTGGSVSTLTIQRTQQEDSAVYLCASSVYGGFSGGNEQYFGPGTRLTVT.